This T cell receptor (beta chain) was sequenced in a study of metastatic and nonmetastatic thyroid tumors. Each patient came to thyroid surgery without any prior treatment (of any kind). After removal of 3 bases from V and 5 bases from J, the junction contained 10 bases not matched to a gene. This CDR3 contains 16 residues. By proportion, this clone is medium-sized (0.01 to 0.1%). TCRdb re-analyzed the PCR reads using MiXCR. The sample holds approximately 26,000 clones, 25% to 30% seen once. The receptor's source is a female donor with papillary thyroid cancer or a benign thyroid nodule (not recorded which). Some clones in this sample may be carry-over from other donors' samples. This chain uses TRBV12-3 or TRBV12-4 with TRBJ1-2; 9 bases line up with TRBD1. The sample taken for sequencing was blood. This CDR3 reads CASSFSTGGFLYGYTF. The CDR3 nucleotides read TGTGCCAGCAGTTTTTCGACAGGGGGGTTTTTATATGGCTACACCTTC.